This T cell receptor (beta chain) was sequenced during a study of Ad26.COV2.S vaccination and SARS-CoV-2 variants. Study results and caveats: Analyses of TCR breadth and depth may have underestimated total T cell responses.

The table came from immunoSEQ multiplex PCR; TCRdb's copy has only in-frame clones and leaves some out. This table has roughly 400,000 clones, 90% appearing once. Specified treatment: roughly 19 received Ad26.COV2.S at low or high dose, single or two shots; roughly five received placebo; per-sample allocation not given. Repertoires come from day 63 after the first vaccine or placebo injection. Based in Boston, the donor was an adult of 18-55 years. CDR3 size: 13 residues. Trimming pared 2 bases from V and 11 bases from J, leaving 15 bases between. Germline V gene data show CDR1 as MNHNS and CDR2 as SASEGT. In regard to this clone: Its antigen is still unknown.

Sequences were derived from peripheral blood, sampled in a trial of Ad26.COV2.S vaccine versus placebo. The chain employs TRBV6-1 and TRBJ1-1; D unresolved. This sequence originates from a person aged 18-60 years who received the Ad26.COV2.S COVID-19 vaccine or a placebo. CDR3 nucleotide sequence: TGTGCCAGCAGTGAATTAGTGAAGGGCCGGGCTTTCTTT. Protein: CASSELVKGRAFF.